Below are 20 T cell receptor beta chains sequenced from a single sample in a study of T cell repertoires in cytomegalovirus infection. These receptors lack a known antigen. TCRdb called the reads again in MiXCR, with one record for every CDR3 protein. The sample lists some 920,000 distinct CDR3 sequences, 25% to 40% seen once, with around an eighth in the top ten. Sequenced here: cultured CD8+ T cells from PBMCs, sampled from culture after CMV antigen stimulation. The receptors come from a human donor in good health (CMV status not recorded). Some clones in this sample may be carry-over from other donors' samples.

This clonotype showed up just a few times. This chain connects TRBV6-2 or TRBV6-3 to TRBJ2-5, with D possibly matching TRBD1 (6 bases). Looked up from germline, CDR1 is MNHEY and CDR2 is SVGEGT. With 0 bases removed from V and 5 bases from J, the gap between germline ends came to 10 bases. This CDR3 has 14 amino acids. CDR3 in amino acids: CASSYSITGETQYF. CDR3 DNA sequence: TGTGCCAGCAGTTACTCCATCACAGGGGAGACCCAGTACTTC.

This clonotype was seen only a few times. The CDR3 loop is CASSFLGREKLFF. CDR3 bases: TGTGCCAGCAGTTTTCTTGGGCGAGAAAAACTGTTTTTT. V gene TRBV12-3 or TRBV12-4 combines with J gene TRBJ1-4; D is ambiguous. V was cut by 3 bases and J by 8 bases, with 10 bases left in between. CDR3 length: 13 amino acids.

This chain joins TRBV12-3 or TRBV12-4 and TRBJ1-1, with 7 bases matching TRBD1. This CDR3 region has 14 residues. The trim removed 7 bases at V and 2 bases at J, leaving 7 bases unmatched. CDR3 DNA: TGTGCCAGCATTTTCGACAGGGCTAACACTGAAGCTTTCTTT. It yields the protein CASIFDRANTEAFF.

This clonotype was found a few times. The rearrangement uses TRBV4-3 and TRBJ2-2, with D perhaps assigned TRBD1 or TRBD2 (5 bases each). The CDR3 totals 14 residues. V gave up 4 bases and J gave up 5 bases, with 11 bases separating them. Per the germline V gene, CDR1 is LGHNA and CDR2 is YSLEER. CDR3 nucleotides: TGCGCCAGCAGCCTCGGGACCCGGACCGGGGAGCTGTTTTTT. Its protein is CASSLGTRTGELFF.

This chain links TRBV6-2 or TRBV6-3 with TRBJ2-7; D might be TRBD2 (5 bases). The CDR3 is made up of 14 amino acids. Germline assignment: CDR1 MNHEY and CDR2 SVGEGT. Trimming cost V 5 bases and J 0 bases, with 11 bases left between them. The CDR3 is CASSEMGSSYEQYV. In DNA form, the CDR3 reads TGTGCCAGCAGTGAAATGGGGAGCTCCTACGAGCAGTACGTC.

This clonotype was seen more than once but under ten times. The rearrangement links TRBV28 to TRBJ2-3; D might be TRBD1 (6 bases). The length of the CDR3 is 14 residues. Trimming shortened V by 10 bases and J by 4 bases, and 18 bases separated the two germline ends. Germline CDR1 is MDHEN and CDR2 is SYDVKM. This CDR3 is CATRGRGSADTQYF. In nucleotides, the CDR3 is TGTGCCACCCGGGGCAGGGGAAGCGCAGATACGCAGTATTTT.

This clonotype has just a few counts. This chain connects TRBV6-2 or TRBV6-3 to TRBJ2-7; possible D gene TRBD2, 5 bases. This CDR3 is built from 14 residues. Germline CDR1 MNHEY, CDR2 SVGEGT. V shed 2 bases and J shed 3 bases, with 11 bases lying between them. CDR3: CASSYDEGNYEQYV. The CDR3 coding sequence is TGTGCCAGCAGTTACGATGAGGGAAACTACGAGCAGTACGTC.

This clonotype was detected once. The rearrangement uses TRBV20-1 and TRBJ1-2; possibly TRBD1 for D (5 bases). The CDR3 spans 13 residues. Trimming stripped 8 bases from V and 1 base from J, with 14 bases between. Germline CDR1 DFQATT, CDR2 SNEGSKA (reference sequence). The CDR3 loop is CSTRDSLNYGYTF. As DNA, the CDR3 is TGCAGTACCCGCGACAGTCTTAACTATGGCTACACCTTC.

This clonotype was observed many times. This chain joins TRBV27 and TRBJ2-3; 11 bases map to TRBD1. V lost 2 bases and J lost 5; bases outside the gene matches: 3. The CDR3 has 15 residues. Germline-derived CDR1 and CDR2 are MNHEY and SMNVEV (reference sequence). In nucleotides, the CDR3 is TGTGCCAGCAGTTTAGTGGGACAGGGGGTAGATACGCAGTATTTT. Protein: CASSLVGQGVDTQYF.

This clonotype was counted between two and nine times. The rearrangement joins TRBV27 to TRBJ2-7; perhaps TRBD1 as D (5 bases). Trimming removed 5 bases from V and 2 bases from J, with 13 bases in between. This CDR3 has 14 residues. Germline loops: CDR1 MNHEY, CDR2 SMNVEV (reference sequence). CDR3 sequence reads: CASSPTAPPYEQYV. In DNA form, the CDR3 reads TGTGCCAGCAGTCCGACAGCCCCTCCCTACGAGCAGTACGTC.

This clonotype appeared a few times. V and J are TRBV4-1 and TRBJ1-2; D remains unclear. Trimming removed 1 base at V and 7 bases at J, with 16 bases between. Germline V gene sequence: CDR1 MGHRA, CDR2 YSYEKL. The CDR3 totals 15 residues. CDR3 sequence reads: CASSQGWATESGYTF. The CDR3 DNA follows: TGCGCCAGCAGCCAAGGTTGGGCGACTGAAAGTGGCTACACCTTC.

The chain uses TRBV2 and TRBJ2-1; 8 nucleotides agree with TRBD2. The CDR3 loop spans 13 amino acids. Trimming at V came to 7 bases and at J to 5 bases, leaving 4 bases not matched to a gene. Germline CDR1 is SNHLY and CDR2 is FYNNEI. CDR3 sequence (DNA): TGTGCCAGCACCGGGACTAGAGACAATGAGCAGTTCTTC. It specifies CASTGTRDNEQFF.

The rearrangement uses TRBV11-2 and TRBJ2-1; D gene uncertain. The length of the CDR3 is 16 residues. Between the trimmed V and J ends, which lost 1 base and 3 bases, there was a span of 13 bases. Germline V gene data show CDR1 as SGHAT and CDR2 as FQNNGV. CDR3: CASSLAPAQYYNEQFF. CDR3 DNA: TGTGCCAGCAGCTTAGCTCCAGCCCAGTACTACAATGAGCAGTTCTTC.

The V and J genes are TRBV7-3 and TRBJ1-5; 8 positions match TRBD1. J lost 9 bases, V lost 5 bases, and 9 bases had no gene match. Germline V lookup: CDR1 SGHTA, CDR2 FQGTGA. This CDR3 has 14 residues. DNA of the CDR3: TGTGCCAGCAGCCCGGACAGGGCCGATAGGCCCCAGCATTTT. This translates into CASSPDRADRPQHF.

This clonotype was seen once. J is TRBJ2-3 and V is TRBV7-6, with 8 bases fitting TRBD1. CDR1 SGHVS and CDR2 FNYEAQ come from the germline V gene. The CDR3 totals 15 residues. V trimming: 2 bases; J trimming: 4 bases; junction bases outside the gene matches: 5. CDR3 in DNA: TGTGCCAGCAGCTTACCGGGACAGGCCCCAGATACGCAGTATTTT. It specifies CASSLPGQAPDTQYF.

CDR3 loop: CASRRNHGANEQYV. For the CDR3, the DNA is TGTGCCAGCAGGAGAAATCATGGGGCTAACGAGCAGTACGTC. The V and J genes are TRBV11-2 and TRBJ2-7; perhaps TRBD1 as D (5 bases). CDR3 length: 14 residues. In germline, CDR1 is SGHAT, CDR2 FQNNGV. Trimming took 6 bases from V and 5 from J, leaving 17 bases between them.

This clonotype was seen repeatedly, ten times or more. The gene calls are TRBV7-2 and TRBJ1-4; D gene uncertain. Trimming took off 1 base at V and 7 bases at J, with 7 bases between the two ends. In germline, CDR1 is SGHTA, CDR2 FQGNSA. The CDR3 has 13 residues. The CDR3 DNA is TGTGCCAGCAGCTTAGTTTCCACTGAAAAACTGTTTTTT. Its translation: CASSLVSTEKLFF.

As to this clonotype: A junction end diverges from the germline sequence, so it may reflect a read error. The CDR3 sequence: CASTPAGLNTDAFF. The CDR3 region has the DNA TGTGCCAGCACCCCCGCAGGACTGAACACTGATGCTTTCTTT. This rearrangement joins TRBV12-3 or TRBV12-4 to TRBJ1-1; no firm D call. This CDR3 is 14 amino acids long.

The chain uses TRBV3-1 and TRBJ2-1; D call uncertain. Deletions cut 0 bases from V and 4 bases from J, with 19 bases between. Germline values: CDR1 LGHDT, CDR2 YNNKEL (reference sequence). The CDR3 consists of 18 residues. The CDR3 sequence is CASSQDTLLTRKYNEQFF. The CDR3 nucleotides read TGTGCCAGCAGCCAAGATACCTTGCTCACTCGGAAGTACAATGAGCAGTTCTTC.

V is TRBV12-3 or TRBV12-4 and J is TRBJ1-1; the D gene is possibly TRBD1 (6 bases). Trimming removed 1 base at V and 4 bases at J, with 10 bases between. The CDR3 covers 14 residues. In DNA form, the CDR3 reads TGTGCCAGCAGTTTAGACAGGGTGGTCACTGAAGCTTTCTTT. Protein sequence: CASSLDRVVTEAFF.